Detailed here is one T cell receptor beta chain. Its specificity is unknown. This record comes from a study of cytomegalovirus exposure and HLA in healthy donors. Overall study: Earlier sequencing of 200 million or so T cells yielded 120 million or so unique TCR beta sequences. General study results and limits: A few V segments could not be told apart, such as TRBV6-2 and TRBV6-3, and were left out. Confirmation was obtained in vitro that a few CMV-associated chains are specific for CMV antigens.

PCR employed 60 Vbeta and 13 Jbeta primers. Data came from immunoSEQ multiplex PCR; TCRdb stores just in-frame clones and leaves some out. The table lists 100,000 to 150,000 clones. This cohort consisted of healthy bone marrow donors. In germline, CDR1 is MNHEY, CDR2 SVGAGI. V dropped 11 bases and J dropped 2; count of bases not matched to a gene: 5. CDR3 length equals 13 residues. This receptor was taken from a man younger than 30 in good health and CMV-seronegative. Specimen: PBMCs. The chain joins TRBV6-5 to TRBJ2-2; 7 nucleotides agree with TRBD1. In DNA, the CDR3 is TGTGCCGCCTGGGACAGTAACACCGGGGAGCTGTTTTTT. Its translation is CAAWDSNTGELFF.